Included here is one T cell receptor (beta chain) sequence, with context. This sample was taken from a study of cytotoxic CD8 clonotypes in ibrutinib-treated CLL. J gave up 6 bases and V 7 bases, and 8 bases lay outside the gene matches. There are 13 residues in the CDR3. CDR1 is SQVTM and CDR2 is ANQGSEA in the germline V gene. TCRdb keeps only in-frame clones here, not all; method: immunoSEQ multiplex PCR. The data hold about 3,000 clones, with roughly 80% observed a single time. Source: PBMCs, taken before ibrutinib treatment. The source is a human donor with chronic lymphocytic leukemia. This rearrangement joins TRBV29-1 to TRBJ2-1; 8 nucleotides line up with TRBD2. CDR3 DNA sequence: TGCAGCGCGGGGGGGGGCCCGGGCAATGAGCAGTTCTTC. Translated, it gives CSAGGGPGNEQFF.